This is a list of T cell receptor beta chains from one sample in a study of PD-L1 blockade in urothelial cancer. Clones were sequenced by immunoSEQ multiplex PCR, and TCRdb holds only the in-frame ones, with some missing. The table lists tens of thousands of clones, almost 85% of them singletons, with approximately 4% in the top ten. Specimen: PBMCs, collected around atezolizumab (anti-PD-L1) treatment. These receptor sequences come from a man between 65 and 85 years old with urothelial cancer. Each CDR3 is given with its conserved first and last residue. The order of the fields is V gene, D gene, CDR3 length, clone size, J gene, CDR3 protein, CDR3 DNA. D genes are given only for firm matches. Part of the rows lack a size; the others show once, few, many or a class for expanded clones.

V gene: TRBV19
D gene: NA
CDR3 length: 14
clone size: NA
J gene: TRBJ1-5
CDR3 protein: CATATGDSNQPQHF
CDR3 DNA: TGTGCCACAGCGACAGGAGATAGCAATCAGCCCCAGCATTTT

V gene: TRBV11-3
D gene: TRBD2
CDR3 length: 15
clone size: NA
J gene: TRBJ2-1
CDR3 protein: CASSLRLAEYNEQFF
CDR3 DNA: TGTGCCAGCAGCTTACGACTAGCGGAATACAATGAGCAGTTCTTC

V gene: TRBV10-3
D gene: TRBD2
CDR3 length: 19
clone size: NA
J gene: TRBJ2-3
CDR3 protein: CAIGGLRTSGDGGGDTQYF
CDR3 DNA: TGTGCCATCGGGGGACTGAGGACTAGCGGGGACGGGGGTGGTGATACGCAGTATTTT

V gene: TRBV6-1
D gene: NA
CDR3 length: 14
clone size: few
J gene: TRBJ1-5
CDR3 protein: CASQGPNSNQPQHF
CDR3 DNA: TGTGCCAGTCAGGGGCCCAATAGCAATCAGCCCCAGCATTTT

V gene: TRBV2
D gene: NA
CDR3 length: 12
clone size: NA
J gene: TRBJ1-2
CDR3 protein: CASSEGHRTYTF
CDR3 DNA: TGTGCCAGCAGTGAGGGACACCGGACATACACCTTC

V gene: TRBV10-3
D gene: NA
CDR3 length: 14
clone size: few
J gene: TRBJ2-1
CDR3 protein: CAISDSRAYNEQFF
CDR3 DNA: TGTGCCATCAGTGACTCGAGGGCCTACAATGAGCAGTTCTTC

V gene: TRBV5-6
D gene: NA
CDR3 length: 14
clone size: NA
J gene: TRBJ1-2
CDR3 protein: CASSSISGGYGYTF
CDR3 DNA: TGTGCCAGCAGCTCTATTAGCGGGGGGTATGGCTACACCTTC

V gene: TRBV6-6
D gene: NA
CDR3 length: 16
clone size: few
J gene: TRBJ2-1
CDR3 protein: CASSYRVGEIYNEQFF
CDR3 DNA: TGTGCCAGCAGTTACCGGGTGGGAGAAATCTACAATGAGCAGTTCTTC

V gene: TRBV19
D gene: TRBD1
CDR3 length: 16
clone size: NA
J gene: TRBJ1-2
CDR3 protein: CASRKRTGTENYGYTF
CDR3 DNA: TGTGCCAGTAGGAAACGAACCGGGACAGAGAACTATGGCTACACCTTC

V gene: TRBV9
D gene: TRBD2
CDR3 length: 18
clone size: NA
J gene: TRBJ2-1
CDR3 protein: CASSVDRSSGSLVDEQFF
CDR3 DNA: TGTGCCAGCAGCGTAGATAGGTCTAGCGGTTCCCTAGTGGATGAGCAGTTCTTC

V gene: TRBV7-2
D gene: TRBD2
CDR3 length: 16
clone size: NA
J gene: TRBJ2-1
CDR3 protein: CASSLESSGRGGEQFF
CDR3 DNA: TGTGCCAGCAGCTTAGAGTCTAGCGGGAGAGGGGGTGAGCAGTTCTTC

V gene: TRBV4-1
D gene: NA
CDR3 length: 14
clone size: NA
J gene: TRBJ1-4
CDR3 protein: CASSLGTQAEKLFF
CDR3 DNA: TGCGCCAGCAGCCTTGGGACACAGGCGGAAAAACTGTTTTTT

V gene: TRBV5-1
D gene: NA
CDR3 length: 17
clone size: NA
J gene: TRBJ2-1
CDR3 protein: CASSLEVGRGNYNEQFF
CDR3 DNA: TGCGCCAGCAGCTTGGAGGTCGGGAGAGGTAACTACAATGAGCAGTTCTTC

V gene: TRBV19
D gene: NA
CDR3 length: 14
clone size: once
J gene: TRBJ1-4
CDR3 protein: CASSTGHRDEKLFF
CDR3 DNA: TGTGCCAGTAGCACGGGACACCGGGATGAAAAACTGTTTTTT

V gene: TRBV6-6
D gene: NA
CDR3 length: 12
clone size: once
J gene: TRBJ2-7
CDR3 protein: CASSSSSYEQYF
CDR3 DNA: TGTGCCAGCAGTTCCAGTTCCTACGAGCAGTACTTC

V gene: TRBV10-3
D gene: TRBD1
CDR3 length: 12
clone size: few
J gene: TRBJ2-1
CDR3 protein: CAISPQTGVKFF
CDR3 DNA: TGTGCCATCAGTCCCCAGACAGGGGTAAAGTTCTTC

V gene: TRBV5-1
D gene: NA
CDR3 length: 14
clone size: NA
J gene: TRBJ2-5
CDR3 protein: CASSRGTVQETQYF
CDR3 DNA: TGCGCCAGCAGCCGCGGGACAGTACAAGAGACCCAGTACTTC

V gene: TRBV19
D gene: NA
CDR3 length: 16
clone size: once
J gene: TRBJ2-6
CDR3 protein: CASNVVGESGANVLTF
CDR3 DNA: TGTGCCAGTAATGTCGTCGGGGAGTCTGGGGCCAACGTCCTGACTTTC